The next 15 T cell receptor beta chains were all read from a single sample in a study of shared clonotypes between healthy human individuals. The naive CD8 fraction comprised CD45RO-negative cells positively selected for CCR7 and excluded terminally differentiated effector memory CD45RA+ cells. Clones were read by immunoSEQ multiplex PCR, and TCRdb kept only the in-frame ones, dropping some. The data hold some 2 million clones, with over 85% observed a single time. Sequenced sample: naive CD8+ T cells sorted from blood. The source of these receptors is a young man in good health.

The gene calls are TRBV30 and TRBJ1-2; D is unclear. CDR1 GTSNPN and CDR2 SVGIG come from the germline V gene (reference sequence). The length of the CDR3 is 14 residues. Trimming cost V 1 base and J 0 bases, with 9 bases left between them. Written as DNA, the CDR3 is TGTGCCTGGAGTGGGGCGCCTGCTAACTATGGCTACACCTTC. It is translated as CAWSGAPANYGYTF.

The rearrangement uses TRBV5-6 and TRBJ2-1; D not resolved. Germline V gene sequence: CDR1 SGHDT, CDR2 YYEEEE. This CDR3 spans 16 amino acids. V was clipped by 4 bases and J by 7 bases, with 21 bases between them. CDR3 sequence (DNA): TGTGCCAGCAGCCAGGCCCTGTCCGGAAGATTGAATGAGCAGTTCTTC. Its protein is CASSQALSGRLNEQFF.

This chain uses TRBV15 with TRBJ2-2; D possibly matches TRBD1 or TRBD2 (5 bases each). Trimming took off 0 bases at V and 4 bases at J, with 15 bases between the two ends. The CDR3 contains 17 residues. Germline V gene sequence: CDR1 LNHNV, CDR2 YYDKDF (reference sequence). CDR3 DNA sequence: TGTGCCACCAGCAGAGATCTAGGGCAGGGAGCCACCGGGGAGCTGTTTTTT. Protein product: CATSRDLGQGATGELFF.

The chain employs TRBV7-6 and TRBJ2-1; no reliable D call. Germline CDR1 and CDR2: SGHVS and FNYEAQ. V lost 1 base to trimming and J lost 6 bases, with 7 bases between them. The CDR3 is made up of 13 amino acids. The CDR3: CASSLGYFNEQFF. In DNA, the CDR3 is TGTGCCAGCAGCTTAGGGTACTTCAATGAGCAGTTCTTC.

This chain connects TRBV4-1 to TRBJ1-5; 7 bases match TRBD1. V lost 4 bases, J lost 6 bases, and 6 bases stayed unmatched. Germline values: CDR1 MGHRA, CDR2 YSYEKL. This CDR3 contains 14 residues. The CDR3 bases are TGCGCCAGCAGCCTTCAGGGGGGGGGTCAGCCCCAGCATTTT. As protein: CASSLQGGGQPQHF.

The chain joins TRBV27 to TRBJ1-6; D perhaps matches TRBD1 (5 bases). The germline V and J ends were trimmed by 6 bases and 5 bases, with 8 bases remaining between them. The germline V gene has CDR1 MNHEY and CDR2 SMNVEV (reference sequence). The CDR3 contains 13 residues. CDR3 coding DNA: TGTGCCAGCAGGGAAGGGGATAATTCACCCCTCCACTTT. Residues: CASREGDNSPLHF.

This chain links TRBV27 with TRBJ2-7, with D unresolved. CDR3 size: 15 residues. Trimming removed 5 bases at V and 1 base at J, with 15 bases between. Germline CDR1 reads MNHEY; CDR2 reads SMNVEV (reference sequence). In DNA, the CDR3 is TGTGCCAGCAGTCCCCCCGGTCCTCCTTCCTACGAGCAGTACTTC. Protein product: CASSPPGPPSYEQYF.

The rearrangement links TRBV6-5 to TRBJ1-1, with D possibly TRBD1 on 5 matching bases. The CDR3 has 15 amino acids. V lost 3 bases and J lost 4, with 15 bases in between. The germline CDR1 and CDR2 sequences are MNHEY and SVGAGI. In DNA form, the CDR3 reads TGTGCCAGCAGTTATTTTGAGGGACGGGGCACTGAAGCTTTCTTT. This gives the protein CASSYFEGRGTEAFF.

This clone was picked up one time. The V gene is TRBV4-3, the J gene TRBJ2-7, with 7 bases that match TRBD1. Germline values: CDR1 LGHNA, CDR2 YSLEER. CDR3 length: 15 amino acids. Unmatched junction bases numbered 7, after V lost 2 bases and J lost 3 bases. The DNA for the CDR3 is TGCGCCAGCAGCCAATGGACAGGAGTTCTCTACGAGCAGTACTTC. Its translation: CASSQWTGVLYEQYF.

This clone was seen a single time. This rearrangement joins TRBV7-9 to TRBJ1-1; no clear D gene. The CDR3 loop spans 14 amino acids. Trimming pared 7 bases from V and 0 bases from J, leaving 12 bases between. The germline V gene has CDR1 SEHNR and CDR2 FQNEAQ (reference sequence). This CDR3 is CASIVGTLNTEAFF. DNA of the CDR3: TGTGCCAGCATAGTCGGCACCCTGAACACTGAAGCTTTCTTT.

This chain joins TRBV19 and TRBJ2-7; possible D gene TRBD2, 5 bases. Germline lookup yields CDR1 LNHDA and CDR2 SQIVND (reference sequence). V shed 1 base and J shed 7 bases, with 17 bases lying between them. The CDR3 is 15 amino acids. This chain's CDR3 is CASSIGGNPPAEQYF. CDR3 sequence (DNA): TGTGCCAGTAGTATAGGAGGGAACCCCCCGGCTGAGCAGTACTTC.

V is TRBV28 and J is TRBJ2-7, with D possibly being TRBD1 (6 bases). The germline V and J ends were trimmed by 11 bases and 0 bases, with 14 bases remaining between them. This CDR3 comprises 13 residues. Germline assignment: CDR1 MDHEN and CDR2 SYDVKM. The CDR3 region is CAATGHTSYEQYF. As DNA, the CDR3 is TGTGCCGCCACGGGACATACCTCCTACGAGCAGTACTTC.

The chain couples TRBV14 to TRBJ1-4; D not resolved. The CDR3 extends over 14 amino acids. CDR1 is SGHDN and CDR2 is FVKESK in the germline V gene. Trimming removed 4 bases at V and 6 bases at J, with 12 bases between. The CDR3 here is CASSLPGSYEKLFF. The DNA for the CDR3 is TGTGCCAGCAGCCTGCCGGGATCTTATGAAAAACTGTTTTTT.

The chain carries TRBV6-6 and TRBJ2-2; no firm D call. Germline lookup yields CDR1 MNHNY and CDR2 SVGAGI (reference sequence). Between the trimmed V and J ends, which lost 3 bases and 5 bases, there was a span of 16 bases. This CDR3 region has 16 residues. CDR3 sequence reads: CASSYAASPLTGELFF. CDR3 nucleotides: TGTGCCAGCAGTTATGCCGCCAGCCCCCTGACCGGGGAGCTGTTTTTT.

V gene TRBV4-3 combines with J gene TRBJ2-2; D not resolved. V was trimmed by 1 base and J by 0 bases, leaving 12 bases between them. CDR1 is LGHNA and CDR2 is YSLEER in the germline V gene. This CDR3 is 17 amino acids long. The CDR3 bases are TGCGCCAGCAGCCAAGTTTACAGCCTTTCGAACACCGGGGAGCTGTTTTTT. Protein product: CASSQVYSLSNTGELFF.